One sample yielded the 26 T cell receptor beta chains listed below, sequenced in a study of siplizumab effects on memory and regulatory T cells. Measured with immunoSEQ multiplex PCR; TCRdb has only the in-frame clones, and not every one. The sample comprises some 65,000 clones, around 90% of which are singletons, and over 1.5% rests with the top ten. Sample: Tregs sorted from blood. These receptors were collected from a human donor in good health.

This chain connects TRBV27 to TRBJ2-3; D ambiguous. With 4 bases removed from V and 2 bases from J, the gap between germline ends came to 7 bases. The germline V gene encodes CDR1 MNHEY and CDR2 SMNVEV (reference sequence). This CDR3 has 13 residues. The CDR3 loop is CASSSLSTDTQYF. Here the CDR3 DNA reads TGTGCCAGCAGTTCCCTTTCCACAGATACGCAGTATTTT.

This rearrangement joins TRBV7-9 to TRBJ2-7; no firm D call. This CDR3 has 11 amino acids. The V gene's germline CDR1 is SEHNR and CDR2 FQNEAQ (reference sequence). Trimming took off 5 bases at V and 0 bases at J, with 2 bases between the two ends. The CDR3 DNA reads as TGTGCCAGCAGCCCCTCCTACGAGCAGTACTTC. This translates into CASSPSYEQYF.

CDR3 sequence: CASSLKGRAEAFF. The CDR3 nucleotides are TGTGCCAGCAGCCTAAAGGGGCGGGCTGAAGCTTTCTTT. The chain carries TRBV28 and TRBJ1-1; a possible D gene is TRBD1 (5 bases). The CDR3 length is 13 residues. Trimming took off 6 bases at V and 6 bases at J, with 14 bases between the two ends. Germline values: CDR1 MDHEN, CDR2 SYDVKM.

The rearrangement uses TRBV6-1 and TRBJ2-1; TRBD2 is a possible D gene (6 bases). With 4 bases removed from V and 6 bases from J, the gap between germline ends came to 16 bases. Per germline, CDR1 MNHNS and CDR2 SASEGT. The CDR3 consists of 15 residues. CDR3: CASSGTRLGLNEQFF. In nucleotides, the CDR3 is TGTGCCAGCAGTGGAACCCGACTAGGGCTCAATGAGCAGTTCTTC.

V usage is TRBV4-3 and J usage is TRBJ2-5; D is uncertain. V lost 0 bases to trimming and J lost 5 bases, with 10 bases between them. CDR1 and CDR2 (germline): LGHNA, YSLEER. The CDR3 consists of 14 residues. The CDR3 nucleotides are TGCGCCAGCAGCCAAGACGGACCCAGGGAGACCCAGTACTTC. This translates into CASSQDGPRETQYF.

The gene calls are TRBV5-1 and TRBJ1-1; D remains ambiguous. This CDR3 is 12 amino acids long. Germline loops: CDR1 SGHRS, CDR2 YFSETQ. The germline V and J ends were trimmed by 8 bases and 4 bases, with 12 bases remaining between them. CDR3 sequence: CASHSRSTEAFF. In DNA, the CDR3 is TGCGCCAGTCATTCCCGGAGCACTGAAGCTTTCTTT.

V usage is TRBV9 and J usage is TRBJ1-1, with D possibly being TRBD1 (6 bases). V lost 3 bases to trimming and J lost 4 bases, with 19 bases between them. The CDR3 is 16 amino acids. Germline V lookup: CDR1 SGDLS, CDR2 YYNGEE. The CDR3 loop reads CASSGGAVLSGTEAFF. Written as DNA, the CDR3 is TGTGCCAGCAGCGGGGGGGCGGTGTTAAGTGGCACTGAAGCTTTCTTT.

This chain connects TRBV29-1 to TRBJ2-5; D unresolved. V lost 3 bases to trimming and J lost 2 bases, with 10 bases between them. The CDR3 length is 13 residues. Germline values: CDR1 SQVTM, CDR2 ANQGSEA. The CDR3 nucleotides read TGCAGCGTTGATGGCAGCCTTCAAGAGACCCAGTACTTC. Translating it yields CSVDGSLQETQYF.

The J gene is TRBJ2-2, the V gene TRBV10-3, with TRBD1 identical over 10 bases. Germline-derived CDR1 and CDR2 are ENHRY and SYGVKD. V was pared by 5 bases and J by 2 bases, with 8 bases of the junction left unmatched. CDR3 size: 17 residues. Here the CDR3 DNA reads TGTGCCATCAGTTACCGGGACAGGGGACCAAACACCGGGGAGCTGTTTTTT. This gives the protein CAISYRDRGPNTGELFF.

The chain uses TRBV28 and TRBJ1-2; 8 bases map to TRBD1. CDR1 and CDR2 from the germline V gene are MDHEN and SYDVKM. The V and J ends lost 7 bases and 8 bases, in that order; junction bases with no gene match: 12. The CDR3 contains 14 residues. CDR3 in amino acids: CASNQDRVYRGYTF. The CDR3 DNA reads TGTGCCAGCAACCAGGACAGGGTCTATCGAGGCTACACCTTC.

CDR3 residues: CASSLYRGRETQYF. CDR3 sequence (DNA): TGTGCCAGCAGCTTGTACAGGGGGCGGGAGACCCAGTACTTC. The rearrangement joins TRBV5-5 to TRBJ2-5, with 9 positions matching TRBD1. Germline trimming cut 1 base from V and 5 bases from J; bases unmatched to any gene: 3. This CDR3 is 14 amino acids long. CDR1 and CDR2 (germline): SGHKS, YYEKEE (reference sequence).

The gene calls are TRBV2 and TRBJ1-5, with no clear D. Trimming stripped 6 bases from V and 4 bases from J, with 10 bases between. CDR3 size: 13 residues. CDR1 is SNHLY and CDR2 is FYNNEI in the germline V gene. CDR3 coding DNA: TGTGCCAGCAGACTGACCGATAATCAGCCCCAGCATTTT. Residues: CASRLTDNQPQHF.

CDR3 DNA: TGTGCCAGCAGTGAAGGAATGGAGGGGGCGCGTGAGCAGTTCTTC. Its protein is CASSEGMEGAREQFF. This chain joins TRBV6-1 and TRBJ2-1, with D tentatively TRBD1 (7 bases). The CDR3 length is 15 residues. The V gene's germline CDR1 is MNHNS and CDR2 SASEGT. V was pared by 1 base and J by 9 bases, with 16 bases between.

The CDR3 is CASSLLGGNEQFF. CDR3 sequence (DNA): TGTGCCAGCAGCCTCCTTGGGGGCAATGAGCAGTTCTTC. This sequence joins TRBV5-6 and TRBJ2-1; D possibly matches TRBD1 or TRBD2 (5 bases each). V gave up 4 bases and J gave up 6 bases, with 11 bases separating them. Looked up from germline, CDR1 is SGHDT and CDR2 is YYEEEE. The CDR3 contains 13 residues. The complete variable domain, with remaining parts taken from reference TRBV5-6 and TRBJ2-1, reads DAGVTQSPTHLIKTRGQQVTLRCSPKSGHDTVSWYQQALGQGPQFIFQYYEEEERQRGNFPDRFSGHQFPNYSSELNVNALLLGDSALYLCASSLLGGNEQFFGPGTRLTVL.

The V and J genes are TRBV4-3 and TRBJ1-3; D uncertain. V lost 1 base and J 4 bases, leaving 14 bases between the germline ends. The CDR3 extends over 16 amino acids. Germline V gives CDR1 LGHNA, CDR2 YSLEER. The CDR3 reads CASSQGRSGAGNTIYF. The CDR3 DNA follows: TGCGCCAGCAGCCAAGGTCGTTCCGGAGCGGGAAACACCATATATTTT.

The rearrangement uses TRBV28 and TRBJ1-2; 9 nucleotides align to TRBD1. Trimming took 7 bases from V and 5 from J; bases not matched to a gene: 5. The CDR3 has 13 residues. Germline values: CDR1 MDHEN, CDR2 SYDVKM. The CDR3 bases are TGTGCCAGCACCGGACAGGGGAATTATGGCTACACCTTC. Translating it yields CASTGQGNYGYTF.

This chain links TRBV7-8 with TRBJ1-5, with 9 bases lining up with TRBD1. Germline loops: CDR1 SGHVS, CDR2 FQNEAQ. The CDR3 consists of 19 residues. V lost 4 bases and J lost 2; bases outside the gene matches: 15. CDR3 bases: TGTGCCAGCAGCTCGAGCGGGACAGGGCTTCTTATGGGCAATCAGCCCCAGCATTTT. It is translated as CASSSSGTGLLMGNQPQHF.

The sample holds one count of this clone. J is TRBJ1-1 and V is TRBV15; no clear D gene. CDR3 length: 13 residues. Germline CDR1 and CDR2: LNHNV and YYDKDF (reference sequence). The V gene lost 5 bases and the J gene lost 4 bases, with 11 bases spanning the gap. In nucleotides, the CDR3 is TGTGCCACCAGCTTCCAGTACGGCACTGAAGCTTTCTTT. Translation gives CATSFQYGTEAFF.

The V call is TRBV19, the J call TRBJ2-5, with D maybe TRBD1 (6 bases). The germline V and J ends were trimmed by 4 bases and 5 bases, with 11 bases remaining between them. Germline V lookup: CDR1 LNHDA, CDR2 SQIVND (reference sequence). The CDR3 has 13 residues. CDR3 amino acids: CASSNWGRETQYF. CDR3 DNA sequence: TGTGCCAGTAGTAACTGGGGGCGGGAGACCCAGTACTTC.

The table lists this clone with a few counts. The chain combines TRBV5-4 with TRBJ2-1; 10 bases align to TRBD1. J lost 5 bases, V lost 5 bases, and 4 bases had no gene match. Germline CDR1 SGHNT, CDR2 YYREEE (reference sequence). The CDR3 runs 14 residues. The CDR3 is CASRPGQGHNEQFF. The CDR3 nucleotides read TGTGCCAGCAGGCCGGGACAGGGGCACAATGAGCAGTTCTTC.

This rearrangement joins TRBV10-3 to TRBJ1-5; perhaps TRBD1 as D (6 bases). Germline V lookup: CDR1 ENHRY, CDR2 SYGVKD. Trimming left V 6 bases short and J 6 bases short, with 12 bases between. The CDR3 covers 13 residues. The CDR3 DNA reads as TGTGCCATCAGAGGGGGGAGTGGTCAGCCCCAGCATTTT. Residues: CAIRGGSGQPQHF.

The gene calls are TRBV7-3 and TRBJ2-3; TRBD2 matches 7 bases. CDR3 size: 18 residues. The junction had 16 bases not matched to a gene; V was cut back by 3 bases and J by 4 bases. CDR1 is SGHTA, CDR2 FQGTGA, per germline. This CDR3 is CASSLNGASGRSADTQYF. For the CDR3, the DNA is TGTGCCAGCAGCTTGAATGGCGCTAGCGGTCGATCGGCAGATACGCAGTATTTT.

The chain carries TRBV7-9 and TRBJ2-7; TRBD2 agrees at 7 bases. Germline CDR1 and CDR2: SEHNR and FQNEAQ (reference sequence). J gave up 4 bases and V 8 bases, and 11 bases lay outside the gene matches. CDR3 length: 14 residues. The CDR3 protein is CASGTSLRGYEQYF. In DNA, the CDR3 is TGTGCCAGCGGAACCTCCTTGCGGGGGTACGAGCAGTACTTC.

V is TRBV9 and J is TRBJ2-3, with 9 bases matching TRBD2. Per the germline V gene, CDR1 is SGDLS and CDR2 is YYNGEE. The junction had 7 bases not matched to a gene; V was cut back by 0 bases and J by 5 bases. This CDR3 comprises 16 residues. The CDR3 DNA sequence: TGTGCCAGCAGCGTAGGCGTGGCGGGAGGGGAAGATACGCAGTATTTT. As protein: CASSVGVAGGEDTQYF.

The V and J genes are TRBV30 and TRBJ2-1, with D unclear. CDR1 and CDR2 (germline): GTSNPN, SVGIG (reference sequence). The ends were cut back, 2 bases at V and 7 bases at J, with 9 bases in the middle. The CDR3 has 12 amino acids. The CDR3 sequence: CAWSLGPNEQFF. DNA of the CDR3: TGTGCCTGGAGTTTGGGCCCAAATGAGCAGTTCTTC.

The V and J genes are TRBV7-8 and TRBJ2-2, with 9 bases lining up with TRBD2. CDR3 length equals 17 residues. Germline lookup yields CDR1 SGHVS and CDR2 FQNEAQ. V lost 0 bases, J lost 3 bases, and 5 bases stayed unmatched. This CDR3 is CASSLAGLAGYTGELFF. CDR3 sequence (DNA): TGTGCCAGCAGCTTAGCGGGGCTAGCGGGATACACCGGGGAGCTGTTTTTT.